These 9 T cell receptor beta chains share one sample of origin, sequenced in a study of spatial heterogeneity in lung cancer (dated by TCRdb to the late 2010s). The library was prepared using 5' RACE. The instrument given in TCRdb is NextSeq 500. Through fastp at Q25 and MiXCR, TCRdb rebuilt clones from the public reads, retaining in-frame beta chains. Identical CDR3 protein sequences are pooled into one entry, listed with their most common genes and DNA. The sample records about 2,800 distinct CDR3 sequences, 10% to 12% of which are singletons. The ten largest clones represent approximately 12% of the sample. The sample's time point label is to be understood as: sample taken at primary tumor resection. General conclusions and limits of the study: The tumor nonsynonymous mutation count correlated with the number of expanded intratumoral alpha and beta TCRs.

These receptors have no identified antigens. This specimen consisted of lung tumor tissue, obtained at surgery. The source is a male donor with early-stage non-small cell lung cancer.

This clonotype was seen more than once but under ten times. As an off-target read in a library built for alpha chains, this beta chain has a frequency of little significance. This sequence joins TRBV12-3 or TRBV12-4 and TRBJ2-3; D is tentatively TRBD1 or TRBD2 (6 bases each). Trimming cost V 2 bases and J 4 bases, with 13 bases left between them. The CDR3 totals 15 residues. The CDR3 coding sequence is TGTGCCAGCAGTTTAACTCCCGGGGGCTCAGATACGCAGTATTTT. Translation: CASSLTPGGSDTQYF.

By frequency in the sample, this clonotype is medium-sized. Little can be read into the size of this beta chain, an off-target read in a library designed for alpha chains. The chain joins TRBV3-1 to TRBJ2-5; no definite D call. This CDR3 is built from 14 residues. Trimming cost V 1 base and J 7 bases, with 13 bases left between them. Per germline, CDR1 LGHDT and CDR2 YNNKEL (reference sequence). The CDR3 sequence: CASSQVELPGTQYF. The CDR3 DNA follows: TGTGCCAGCAGCCAAGTCGAACTTCCCGGGACCCAGTACTTC.

In its sample, this clonotype ranks as medium-sized. This beta chain appears as a stray read in a library generated for alpha chains; its size is not informative. This chain joins TRBV6-1 and TRBJ1-2; D is ambiguous. Trimming removed 8 bases at V and 7 bases at J, with 17 bases between. CDR3 size: 13 residues. The germline V gene encodes CDR1 MNHNS and CDR2 SASEGT. CDR3 DNA: TGTGCCAGCCCCCCCGGGCCGGAGGGTGGCTACACCTTC. This codes for CASPPGPEGGYTF.

This clonotype qualifies as medium-sized (0.01 to 0.1%). Little can be read into the size of this beta chain, an off-target read in a library designed for alpha chains. The chain combines TRBV10-3 with TRBJ1-3; D gene ambiguous. The germline CDR1 and CDR2 sequences are ENHRY and SYGVKD. The ends were cut back, 0 bases at V and 4 bases at J, with 7 bases in the middle. The CDR3 has 14 amino acids. The DNA of the CDR3 is TGTGCCATCAGTGAGTCGGGTTTCGGAAACACCATATATTTT. Protein sequence: CAISESGFGNTIYF.

By share, this clonotype ranks as medium-sized. This beta chain is a stray sequence in a library constructed for alpha chains; its clone size is not meaningful. The chain combines TRBV9 with TRBJ2-1; 9 positions match TRBD2. This CDR3 spans 18 amino acids. J was trimmed by 9 bases and V by 0 bases; bases with no gene match: 16. Germline V gene sequence: CDR1 SGDLS, CDR2 YYNGEE. CDR3 sequence (DNA): TGTGCCAGCAGCGTAGTAGCGGGAGCGATCTACAATGCCGGTGAGCAGTTCTTC. Translating gives CASSVVAGAIYNAGEQFF.

Sample share makes this clonotype medium-sized. Little can be read into the size of this beta chain, an off-target read in a library designed for alpha chains. V usage is TRBV19 and J usage is TRBJ1-5; D ambiguous. Deletions cut 6 bases from V and 5 bases from J, with 17 bases between. CDR1 is LNHDA and CDR2 is SQIVND in the germline V gene (reference sequence). CDR3 length: 15 amino acids. The CDR3 DNA is TGTGCCAGTAGAGGACGACCTATTATCTATCAGCCCCAGCATTTT. This sequence encodes CASRGRPIIYQPQHF.

By its share, this clonotype is medium-sized. The library was built for alpha chains, so this beta chain is an off-target read and its size means little. The J gene is TRBJ1-5, the V gene TRBV6-2 or TRBV6-3; TRBD1 matches at 7 bases. The CDR3 covers 21 residues. V was pared by 0 bases and J by 0 bases, with 17 bases of the junction left unmatched. Looked up from germline, CDR1 is MNHEY and CDR2 is SVGEGT. CDR3 sequence: CASSYSLSKGWDSPSNQPQHF. For the CDR3, the DNA is TGTGCCAGCAGTTACTCTCTTAGTAAAGGCTGGGACAGTCCTAGCAATCAGCCCCAGCATTTT.

This clonotype is medium-sized in the sample. This beta chain represents an off-target read in a library built for alpha chains; its size is of limited meaning. This rearrangement joins TRBV29-1 to TRBJ2-2; 9 bases line up with TRBD1. CDR1 SQVTM and CDR2 ANQGSEA come from the germline V gene. The CDR3 extends over 15 amino acids. V lost 3 bases, J lost 4 bases, and 6 bases stayed unmatched. CDR3 bases: TGCAGCGTTGATGGTGGGACAGGGTTCACCGGGGAGCTGTTTTTT. Protein product: CSVDGGTGFTGELFF.

By share, this clonotype counts as medium-sized (0.01 to 0.1%). This beta chain is off target for a library built for alpha chains, so its abundance means little. The chain employs TRBV2 and TRBJ2-7, with a weak D call TRBD2 (5 bases). This CDR3 is 15 amino acids long. Germline V gene lookup returns CDR1 SNHLY and CDR2 FYNNEI. With 7 bases removed from V and 4 bases from J, the gap between germline ends came to 20 bases. The CDR3 region is CASMGGYSKHYEQYF. For the CDR3, the DNA is TGTGCCAGCATGGGCGGGTACTCGAAACATTACGAGCAGTACTTC.